These 9 T cell receptor beta chains share one sample of origin, sequenced in a study of blood T cells in healthy people across ages. Sample-barcoded 5' priming and a J-beta primer mix drove a second PCR of roughly 7 to 11 cycles. Via MiXCR, TCRdb re-called the 5' RACE reads, giving one row per CDR3 protein. The sample includes 980,000 or so distinct CDR3 sequences, around 48% of them seen just once. The sample consisted of blood. The receptors here all came from a man under 40 in good health.

With respect to this clonotype: The germline gene is not matched at one end of the junction; a read error may be the cause. The chain carries TRBV6-2 or TRBV6-3 and TRBJ2-7, with 10 bases fitting TRBD2. Germline V gene data show CDR1 as MNHEY and CDR2 as SVGEGT. This CDR3 is built from 13 residues. CDR3 sequence: CASSDSLAGEQYF. The CDR3 nucleotides read TGTGCCAGCAGTGACTCACTAGCGGGGGAGCAGTACTTC.

V usage is TRBV29-1 and J usage is TRBJ1-2, with 7 bases that match TRBD1. The germline CDR1 and CDR2 sequences are SQVTM and ANQGSEA. The CDR3 consists of 12 residues. V gave up 6 bases and J gave up 3 bases; unmatched junction bases: 4. In nucleotides, the CDR3 is TGCAGCGTCTCGACAGGGTACTATGGCTACACCTTC. This codes for CSVSTGYYGYTF.

The V and J genes are TRBV20-1 and TRBJ1-3, with no clear D. V was trimmed by 5 bases and J by 0 bases, leaving 14 bases between them. The length of the CDR3 is 15 residues. Germline values: CDR1 DFQATT, CDR2 SNEGSKA (reference sequence). CDR3 nucleotides: TGCAGTGCTTTAGACCCTCTTAGCTCTGGAAACACCATATATTTT. It is translated as CSALDPLSSGNTIYF.

This clonotype has only a few counts. V gene TRBV12-3 or TRBV12-4 combines with J gene TRBJ1-2; maybe TRBD1 (6 bases). V was clipped by 3 bases and J by 0 bases, with 11 bases between them. This CDR3 spans 15 amino acids. The CDR3 region has the DNA TGTGCCAGCAGTTTCGGACAGACCGCTAACTATGGCTACACCTTC. It encodes CASSFGQTANYGYTF.

V is TRBV14 and J is TRBJ1-1, with a tentative D call TRBD1 (5 bases). The V and J ends lost 1 base and 7 bases respectively, with 10 bases between them. CDR1 and CDR2 (germline): SGHDN, FVKESK. CDR3 length: 13 residues. The CDR3 nucleotides read TGTGCCAGCAGCCAAGTGCAGGGCATTGAAGCTTTCTTT. Amino acid sequence: CASSQVQGIEAFF.

This clonotype has ten or more counts. The genes are TRBV29-1 and TRBJ1-2; D is unclear. Germline V gene sequence: CDR1 SQVTM, CDR2 ANQGSEA. Trimming took off 7 bases at V and 2 bases at J, with 8 bases between the two ends. This CDR3 has 11 residues. The CDR3 reads CSAVENYGYTF. The CDR3 DNA reads as TGCAGCGCGGTGGAAAACTATGGCTACACCTTC.

This clonotype was seen more than once but under ten times. This rearrangement joins TRBV21-1 to TRBJ2-5; the DNA was not used to check the table's D call, TRBD1. TRBV21-1 is a recognized pseudogene. This CDR3 region has 18 residues. The DNA of the CDR3 is TGTGCCAGCAGCAAAGTGCGGTTTGGGACAGGGGGGCAAGAGACCCAGTACTTC. Translation: CASSKVRFGTGGQETQYF.

This clonotype was seen only a few times. The V gene is TRBV4-3, the J gene TRBJ1-6, with 11 bases matching TRBD1. This CDR3 has 16 residues. The trim removed 5 bases at V and 9 bases at J, leaving 9 bases unmatched. Germline lookup yields CDR1 LGHNA and CDR2 YSLEER. CDR3 bases: TGCGCCAGCAGCGTGGACCGGGACAGGGGGGTTTCACCCCTCCACTTT. It codes for CASSVDRDRGVSPLHF.

A word on this clonotype: At one of its ends the junction is not consistent with the germline gene, which may arise from a read error. The V call is TRBV12-3 or TRBV12-4, the J call TRBJ2-7; D call uncertain. The CDR3 spans 15 residues. As DNA, the CDR3 is TGTACCAGCAGTTTTTCAGCCCTATTCGGGTACGAGCAGTACTTC. As protein: CTSSFSALFGYEQYF.